These 30 T cell receptor beta chains originate from one sample sequenced in a study of blood T cell repertoires in COVID-19. Repertoires were generated with immunoSEQ multiplex PCR, while TCRdb's copy carries only in-frame clones and drops some. The data hold approximately 180,000 clones, with approximately 87% observed a single time. The specimen sequenced was peripheral blood. The receptor set was obtained from a person between 65 and 79 years old with COVID-19, enrolled during active disease.

This clone was found a few times. The chain carries TRBV4-2 and TRBJ1-4; 7 bases map to TRBD1. Germline V gene data show CDR1 as LGHNA and CDR2 as YNFKEQ. The CDR3 totals 16 residues. V gave up 6 bases and J gave up 3 bases; unmatched junction bases: 10. CDR3 sequence reads: CASSPKPQGANEKLFF. CDR3 sequence (DNA): TGTGCCAGCAGTCCTAAACCCCAGGGGGCTAATGAAAAACTGTTTTTT.

CDR3 DNA sequence: TGTGCCGTACAGGGCGGTAGCAATCAGCCCCAGCATTTT. It translates to CAVQGGSNQPQHF. The chain employs TRBV15 and TRBJ1-5; D is possibly TRBD1 (6 bases). The V end was cut by 11 bases, the J end by 0 bases, with 11 bases between. The CDR3 is made up of 13 amino acids. Germline lookup yields CDR1 LNHNV and CDR2 YYDKDF (reference sequence).

The chain is built from TRBV27 and TRBJ1-1, with D maybe TRBD1 (6 bases). CDR3 length equals 15 residues. CDR1 and CDR2 from the germline V gene are MNHEY and SMNVEV (reference sequence). V was clipped by 6 bases and J by 1 base, with 15 bases between them. This chain's CDR3 is CASRLRQEPNTEAFF. Here the CDR3 DNA reads TGTGCCAGCAGGCTTCGACAGGAACCGAACACTGAAGCTTTCTTT.

V gene TRBV7-2 combines with J gene TRBJ2-1, with 13 bases fitting TRBD2. The length of the CDR3 is 16 residues. Germline CDR1 SGHTA, CDR2 FQGNSA. Losses at the gene ends were 6 bases for V and 7 bases for J; bases not matched to a gene: 9. The CDR3 nucleotides read TGTGCCAGCAGTTCTAGGACTAGCGGGAGAGGGAATGAGCAGTTCTTC. Protein product: CASSSRTSGRGNEQFF.

As for this clone: A clone one base away is much larger, so this may be a read error. The genes are TRBV9 and TRBJ1-1; tentatively, D is TRBD1 (5 bases). Germline loops: CDR1 SGDLS, CDR2 YYNGEE. The CDR3 is 13 residues long. The V gene lost 4 bases and the J gene lost 1 base, with 8 bases spanning the gap. The CDR3 DNA sequence: TGTGCCAGCAGCTTTGGACAGAACACTGAAGCTTTCTTT. Protein product: CASSFGQNTEAFF.

V and J are TRBV28 and TRBJ1-2, with 10 bases aligning to TRBD1. Germline V lookup: CDR1 MDHEN, CDR2 SYDVKM. This CDR3 is 22 amino acids long. V lost 4 bases to trimming and J lost 0 bases; unmatched junction nucleotides: 23. In DNA, the CDR3 is TGTGCCAGCAGTTGGACCCTGTCGCTTTTCCGGGACAGGGGCAACTCTAACTATGGCTACACCTTC. It is translated as CASSWTLSLFRDRGNSNYGYTF.

The chain has TRBV6-2 or TRBV6-3 and TRBJ2-1; the match to TRBD1 covers 7 bases. The germline V gene has CDR1 MNHEY and CDR2 SVGEGT. The CDR3 totals 16 residues. The J segment lost 4 bases and the V segment lost 0 bases, leaving 6 bases of the junction unmatched. The CDR3 bases are TGTGCCAGCAGTTACTCTACAGGGGTACTTTACAATGAGCAGTTCTTC. The encoded protein is CASSYSTGVLYNEQFF.

This sequence joins TRBV6-5 and TRBJ1-5; 9 bases agree with TRBD1. In germline, CDR1 is MNHEY, CDR2 SVGAGI. The CDR3 is 14 amino acids. The V segment lost 8 bases and the J segment 6 bases; nucleotides outside the gene matches: 8. CDR3 amino acids: CASYTGGRSQPQHF. DNA for the CDR3: TGTGCCAGCTACACAGGGGGCAGATCTCAGCCCCAGCATTTT.

This chain connects TRBV11-2 to TRBJ2-5, with TRBD2 matching 9 bases. The CDR3 extends over 16 amino acids. The ends lost 1 base at V and 2 bases at J; junction bases unmatched: 5. CDR1 is SGHAT, CDR2 FQNNGV, per germline. The CDR3 coding sequence is TGTGCCAGCAGCTTAGGCCGAGCGGGGGGTCAAGAGACCCAGTACTTC. Translating gives CASSLGRAGGQETQYF.

This clone has a handful of counts. The chain links TRBV12-2 to TRBJ1-2. TRBV12-2 is listed as a pseudogene. The CDR3 is 16 amino acids. CDR3 nucleotide sequence: TGTGCAAGTCGCTTAGCTAACCCCGCGCGGGTGAATGGCTACACCTTC. Amino acids: CASRLANPARVNGYTF.

This clone was found once. The CDR3 DNA reads as TGTGCCAGCAGCTTGACCGGCCTGGGACAGGGAAATTCACCCCTCCACTTT. Its translation: CASSLTGLGQGNSPLHF. V usage is TRBV11-2 and J usage is TRBJ1-6, with 9 nucleotides matching TRBD1. The CDR3 loop spans 17 amino acids. Germline V lookup: CDR1 SGHAT, CDR2 FQNNGV. The ends lost 3 bases at V and 7 bases at J; junction bases unmatched: 10.

The CDR3 protein is CASSQGGLAGASDTQYF. Written as DNA, the CDR3 is TGTGCCAGCAGCCAGGGGGGACTAGCGGGAGCCTCAGATACGCAGTATTTT. The chain couples TRBV3-1 (or the pseudogene TRBV3-2) to TRBJ2-3; 14 positions match TRBD2. Per the germline V gene, CDR1 is LGHDT and CDR2 is YNNKEL (reference sequence). There are 17 residues in the CDR3. Trimming took 3 bases from V and 4 from J; bases not matched to a gene: 6.

This clone was found a few times. The gene calls are TRBV19 and TRBJ1-2, with D unclear. The germline V gene has CDR1 LNHDA and CDR2 SQIVND (reference sequence). Between the trimmed V and J ends, which lost 5 bases and 0 bases, there was a span of 4 bases. The CDR3 covers 12 residues. The CDR3 is CASSEANYGYTF. In nucleotides, the CDR3 is TGTGCCAGTAGTGAGGCTAACTATGGCTACACCTTC.

The chain uses TRBV10-3 and TRBJ2-7; 8 positions agree with TRBD1. CDR1 and CDR2 from the germline V gene are ENHRY and SYGVKD. J was trimmed by 3 bases and V by 3 bases; bases with no gene match: 7. The CDR3 length is 15 residues. The CDR3 sequence is CAISERDRLGYEQYF. The CDR3, as DNA: TGTGCCATCAGTGAACGGGACAGGCTCGGCTACGAGCAGTACTTC.

V usage is TRBV28 and J usage is TRBJ2-6; TRBD1 agrees at 7 bases. The CDR3 covers 16 residues. Trimming removed 4 bases from V and 4 bases from J; junction bases left unmatched: 7. Germline V gives CDR1 MDHEN, CDR2 SYDVKM. CDR3 in DNA: TGTGCCAGCAGTTACCACAGGGGCTCCGGGGCCAACGTCCTGACTTTC. This encodes CASSYHRGSGANVLTF. The full variable domain, completed using reference TRBV28 and TRBJ2-6, is DVKVTQSSRYLVKRTGEKVFLECVQDMDHENMFWYRQDPGLGLRLIYFSYDVKMKEKGDIPEGYSVSREKKERFSLILESASTNQTSMYLCASSYHRGSGANVLTFGAGSRLTVL.

The gene calls are TRBV27 and TRBJ1-1; perhaps TRBD1 as D (5 bases). Germline CDR1 and CDR2: MNHEY and SMNVEV (reference sequence). The CDR3 is 14 residues long. The V gene lost 4 bases and the J gene lost 1 base, with 10 bases spanning the gap. The CDR3 region is CASSYRTGNTEAFF. The CDR3 region has the DNA TGTGCCAGCAGTTACCGAACAGGGAACACTGAAGCTTTCTTT.

The chain is built from TRBV11-1 and TRBJ1-1; TRBD1 might be the D (5 bases). There are 14 residues in the CDR3. V was cut by 4 bases and J by 3 bases, with 12 bases left in between. The germline V gene encodes CDR1 SGHAT and CDR2 FQDESV (reference sequence). CDR3 protein: CASSWAGADTEAFF. CDR3 sequence (DNA): TGTGCCAGCAGCTGGGCTGGGGCAGACACTGAAGCTTTCTTT. The full variable domain, completed using reference TRBV11-1 and TRBJ1-1, is EAEVAQSPRYKITEKSQAVAFWCDPISGHATLYWYRQILGQGPELLVQFQDESVVDDSQLPKDRFSAERLKGVDSTLKIQPAELGDSAMYLCASSWAGADTEAFFGQGTRLTVV.

The chain uses TRBV30 and TRBJ2-7, with 8 bases that match TRBD2. This CDR3 comprises 13 residues. Trimming cost V 5 bases and J 4 bases; bases outside gene matches: 7. Germline V gives CDR1 GTSNPN, CDR2 SVGIG (reference sequence). The CDR3 DNA reads as TGTGCCTGGGGACGGACTAGCAAGTACGAGCAGTACTTC. It encodes CAWGRTSKYEQYF.

V is TRBV6-1 and J is TRBJ2-5; D is unclear. The length of the CDR3 is 14 residues. Trimming took 1 base from V and 3 from J, leaving 9 bases between them. The germline gives CDR1 MNHNS, CDR2 SASEGT. CDR3: CASSEVHRKETQYF. The CDR3 bases are TGTGCCAGCAGTGAAGTGCACAGAAAAGAGACCCAGTACTTC.

The chain has TRBV6-5 and TRBJ2-2, with D possibly matching TRBD2 (5 bases). There are 15 residues in the CDR3. Per the germline V gene, CDR1 is MNHEY and CDR2 is SVGAGI. Trimming removed 10 bases from V and 1 base from J, with 16 bases in between. The CDR3 loop reads CATGAIGRNTGELFF. CDR3 nucleotides: TGTGCCACCGGTGCGATAGGGAGGAACACCGGGGAGCTGTTTTTT.

The gene calls are TRBV28 and TRBJ2-5; a weak D match, TRBD2 (6 bases). The CDR3 totals 13 residues. Germline V gives CDR1 MDHEN, CDR2 SYDVKM. Trimming removed 4 bases from V and 5 bases from J, with 11 bases in between. The CDR3 loop reads CASSWRGRETQYF. The CDR3 DNA reads TGTGCCAGCAGTTGGAGGGGCAGGGAGACCCAGTACTTC. Full variable domain (rest looked up from reference TRBV28 and TRBJ2-5): DVKVTQSSRYLVKRTGEKVFLECVQDMDHENMFWYRQDPGLGLRLIYFSYDVKMKEKGDIPEGYSVSREKKERFSLILESASTNQTSMYLCASSWRGRETQYFGPGTRLLVL.

The chain links TRBV13 to TRBJ2-2; perhaps TRBD2 as D (6 bases). The V gene's germline CDR1 is PRHDT and CDR2 FYEKMQ (reference sequence). V shed 4 bases and J shed 6 bases, with 12 bases lying between them. This CDR3 has 14 residues. The CDR3 DNA reads TGTGCCAGCAGCTCCGGGGGTTTCGCCGGGGAGCTGTTTTTT. This encodes CASSSGGFAGELFF.

V is TRBV6-5 and J is TRBJ2-7, with D unclear. This CDR3 contains 12 residues. Germline V gene sequence: CDR1 MNHEY, CDR2 SVGAGI. V lost 8 bases, J lost 3 bases, and 11 bases lay in between. In DNA, the CDR3 is TGTGCCAGCTCAGGCAGGTTCTACGAGCAGTACTTC. Translation: CASSGRFYEQYF.

The chain carries TRBV7-8 and TRBJ2-1, with D perhaps matching TRBD2 (6 bases). Germline CDR1 reads SGHVS; CDR2 reads FQNEAQ. Trimming took off 5 bases at V and 6 bases at J, with 11 bases between the two ends. This CDR3 has 13 residues. The CDR3 sequence: CASSHGTANEQFF. CDR3 DNA sequence: TGTGCCAGCAGCCACGGGACTGCCAATGAGCAGTTCTTC.

The chain recombines TRBV3-1 (or the pseudogene TRBV3-2) with TRBJ2-2; D ambiguous. The V gene lost 4 bases and the J gene lost 6 bases, with 12 bases spanning the gap. The CDR3 is made up of 14 amino acids. CDR1 and CDR2 from the germline V gene are LGHDT and YNNKEL (reference sequence). This CDR3 is CASSPGRVSGELFF. The CDR3 bases are TGTGCCAGCAGCCCAGGCCGAGTATCCGGGGAGCTGTTTTTT.

The chain joins TRBV6-2 or TRBV6-3 to TRBJ2-7, with 12 bases lining up with TRBD2. The CDR3 spans 17 residues. The germline V gene encodes CDR1 MNHEY and CDR2 SVGEGT. Unmatched junction bases numbered 6, after V lost 1 base and J lost 2 bases. CDR3 in DNA: TGTGCCAGCAGTTACTTGCGACTAGCGGGAGTAACCTACGAGCAGTACTTC. Translation gives CASSYLRLAGVTYEQYF.

CDR3 in amino acids: CAIGGGLSTEAFF. CDR3 nucleotides: TGTGCCATCGGGGGGGGGCTATCTACTGAAGCTTTCTTT. The chain uses TRBV10-3 and TRBJ1-1, with a tentative D call TRBD1 (6 bases). The CDR3 loop spans 13 amino acids. V was cut by 8 bases and J by 5 bases, with 15 bases left in between. Per germline, CDR1 ENHRY and CDR2 SYGVKD.

The V call is TRBV2, the J call TRBJ1-1; D remains unclear. Germline CDR1 and CDR2: SNHLY and FYNNEI. Between the trimmed V and J ends, which lost 7 bases and 1 base, there was a span of 10 bases. The CDR3 length is 13 residues. The CDR3 bases are TGTGCCAGCAACCGGGAATCGAACACTGAAGCTTTCTTT. It is translated as CASNRESNTEAFF.

The chain uses TRBV3-1 (or the pseudogene TRBV3-2) and TRBJ1-6; D is perhaps TRBD1 (6 bases). V was clipped by 1 base and J by 6 bases, with 13 bases between them. The CDR3 contains 16 residues. The germline V gene has CDR1 LGHDT and CDR2 YNNKEL (reference sequence). The DNA for the CDR3 is TGTGCCAGCAGCCAAGGTATGGGGGCTGGTAATTCACCCCTCCACTTT. Residues: CASSQGMGAGNSPLHF.

The rearrangement links TRBV11-1 to TRBJ1-2; 7 bases map to TRBD1. J gave up 4 bases and V 5 bases, and 13 bases lay outside the gene matches. The CDR3 covers 16 residues. Germline V lookup: CDR1 SGHAT, CDR2 FQDESV (reference sequence). The CDR3 nucleotides are TGTGCCAGCAGCAAGGGGGCGGAACGCGCCCTCTATGGCTACACCTTC. As protein: CASSKGAERALYGYTF.